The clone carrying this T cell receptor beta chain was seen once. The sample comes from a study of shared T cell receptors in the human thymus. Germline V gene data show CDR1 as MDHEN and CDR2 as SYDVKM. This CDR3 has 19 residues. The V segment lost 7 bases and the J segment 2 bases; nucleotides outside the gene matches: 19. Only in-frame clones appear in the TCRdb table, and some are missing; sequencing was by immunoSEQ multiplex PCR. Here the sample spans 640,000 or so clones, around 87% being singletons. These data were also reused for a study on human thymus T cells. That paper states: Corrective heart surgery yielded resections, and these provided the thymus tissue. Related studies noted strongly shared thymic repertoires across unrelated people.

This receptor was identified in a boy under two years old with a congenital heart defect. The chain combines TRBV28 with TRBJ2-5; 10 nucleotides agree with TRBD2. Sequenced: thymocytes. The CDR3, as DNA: TGTGCCAGCACTCCAGTTTTGTTCGGGGCTAGCGGGGGTCAAGAGACCCAGTACTTC. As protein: CASTPVLFGASGGQETQYF.